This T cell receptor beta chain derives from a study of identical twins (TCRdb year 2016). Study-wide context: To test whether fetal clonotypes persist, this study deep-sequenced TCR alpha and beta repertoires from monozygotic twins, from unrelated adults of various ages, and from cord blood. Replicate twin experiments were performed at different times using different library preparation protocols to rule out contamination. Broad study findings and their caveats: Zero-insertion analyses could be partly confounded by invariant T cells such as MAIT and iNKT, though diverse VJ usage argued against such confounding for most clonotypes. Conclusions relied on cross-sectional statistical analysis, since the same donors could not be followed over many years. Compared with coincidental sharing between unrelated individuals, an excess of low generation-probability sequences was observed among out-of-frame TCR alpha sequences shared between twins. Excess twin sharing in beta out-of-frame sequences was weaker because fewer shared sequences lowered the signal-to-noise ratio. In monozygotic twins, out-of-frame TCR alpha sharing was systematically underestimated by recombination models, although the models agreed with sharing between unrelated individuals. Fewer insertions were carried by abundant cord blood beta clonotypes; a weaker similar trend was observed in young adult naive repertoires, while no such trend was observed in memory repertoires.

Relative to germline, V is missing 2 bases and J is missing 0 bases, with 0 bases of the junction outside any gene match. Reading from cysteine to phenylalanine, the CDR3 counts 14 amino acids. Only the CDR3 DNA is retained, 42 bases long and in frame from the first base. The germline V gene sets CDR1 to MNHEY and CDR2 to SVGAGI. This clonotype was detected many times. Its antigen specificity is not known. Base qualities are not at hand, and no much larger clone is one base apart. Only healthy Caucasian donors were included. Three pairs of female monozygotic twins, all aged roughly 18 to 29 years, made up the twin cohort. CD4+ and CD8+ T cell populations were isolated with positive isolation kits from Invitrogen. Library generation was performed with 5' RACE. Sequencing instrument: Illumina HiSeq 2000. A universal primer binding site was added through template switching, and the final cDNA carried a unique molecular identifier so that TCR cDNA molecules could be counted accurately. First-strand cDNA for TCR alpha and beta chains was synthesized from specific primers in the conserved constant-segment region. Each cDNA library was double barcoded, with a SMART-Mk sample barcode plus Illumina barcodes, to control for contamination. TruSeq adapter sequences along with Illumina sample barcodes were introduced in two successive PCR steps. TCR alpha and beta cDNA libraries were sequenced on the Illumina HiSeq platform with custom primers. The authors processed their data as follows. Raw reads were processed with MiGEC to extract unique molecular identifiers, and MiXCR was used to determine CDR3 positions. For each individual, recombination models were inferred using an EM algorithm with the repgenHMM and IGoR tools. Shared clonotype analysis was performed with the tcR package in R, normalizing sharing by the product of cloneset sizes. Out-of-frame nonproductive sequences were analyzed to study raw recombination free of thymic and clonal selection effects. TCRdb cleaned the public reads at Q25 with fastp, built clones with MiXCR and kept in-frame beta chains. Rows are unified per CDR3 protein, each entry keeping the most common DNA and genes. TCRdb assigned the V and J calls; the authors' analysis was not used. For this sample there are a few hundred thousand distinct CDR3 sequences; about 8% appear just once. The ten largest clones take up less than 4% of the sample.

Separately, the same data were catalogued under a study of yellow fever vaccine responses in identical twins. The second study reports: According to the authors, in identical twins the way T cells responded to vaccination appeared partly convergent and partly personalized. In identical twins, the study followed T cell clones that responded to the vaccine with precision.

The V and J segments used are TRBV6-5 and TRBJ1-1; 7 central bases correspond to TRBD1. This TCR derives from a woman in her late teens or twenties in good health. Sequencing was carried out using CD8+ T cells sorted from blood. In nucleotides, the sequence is TGTGCCAGCAGTTACGACAGGGTGAACACTGAAGCTTTCTTT. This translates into CASSYDRVNTEAFF.